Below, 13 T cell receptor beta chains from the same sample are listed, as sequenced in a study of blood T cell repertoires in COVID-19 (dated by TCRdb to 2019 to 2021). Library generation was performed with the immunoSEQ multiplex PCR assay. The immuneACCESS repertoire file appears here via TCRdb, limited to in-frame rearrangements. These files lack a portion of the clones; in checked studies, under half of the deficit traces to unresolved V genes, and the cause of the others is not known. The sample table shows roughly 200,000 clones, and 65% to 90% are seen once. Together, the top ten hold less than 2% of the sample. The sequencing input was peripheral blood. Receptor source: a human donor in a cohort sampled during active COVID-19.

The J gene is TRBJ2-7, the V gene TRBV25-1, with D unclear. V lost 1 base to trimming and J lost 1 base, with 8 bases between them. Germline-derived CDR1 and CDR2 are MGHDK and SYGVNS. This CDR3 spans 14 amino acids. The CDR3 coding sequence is TGTGCCAGCAGTGAATTCCTAGGTTCCTACGAGCAGTACTTC. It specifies CASSEFLGSYEQYF.

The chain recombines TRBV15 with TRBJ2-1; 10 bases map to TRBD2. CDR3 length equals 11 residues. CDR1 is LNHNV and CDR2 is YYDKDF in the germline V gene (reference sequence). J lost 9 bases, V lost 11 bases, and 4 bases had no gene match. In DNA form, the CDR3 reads TGTGCCTCGTCTAGCGGGAGTGAGCAGTTCTTC. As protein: CASSSGSEQFF.

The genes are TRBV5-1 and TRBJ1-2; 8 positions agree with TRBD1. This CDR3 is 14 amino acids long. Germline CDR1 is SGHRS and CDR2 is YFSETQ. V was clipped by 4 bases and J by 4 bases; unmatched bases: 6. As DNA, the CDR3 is TGCGCCAGCAGCACCAGGGGGCTAGGCTATGGCTACACCTTC. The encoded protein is CASSTRGLGYGYTF.

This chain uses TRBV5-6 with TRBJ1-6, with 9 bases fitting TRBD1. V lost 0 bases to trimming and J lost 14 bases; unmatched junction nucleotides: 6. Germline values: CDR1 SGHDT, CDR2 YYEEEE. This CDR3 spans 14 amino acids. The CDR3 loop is CASSLGTGAAALHF. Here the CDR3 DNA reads TGTGCCAGCAGCTTGGGGACAGGGGCCGCGGCCCTCCACTTT.

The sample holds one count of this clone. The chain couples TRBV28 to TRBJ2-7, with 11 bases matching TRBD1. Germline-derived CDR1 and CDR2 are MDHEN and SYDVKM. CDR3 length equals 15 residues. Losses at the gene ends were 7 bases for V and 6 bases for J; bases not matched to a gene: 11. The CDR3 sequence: CASTTGGTGGSEQYF. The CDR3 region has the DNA TGTGCCAGCACTACGGGGGGGACAGGGGGTAGCGAGCAGTACTTC.

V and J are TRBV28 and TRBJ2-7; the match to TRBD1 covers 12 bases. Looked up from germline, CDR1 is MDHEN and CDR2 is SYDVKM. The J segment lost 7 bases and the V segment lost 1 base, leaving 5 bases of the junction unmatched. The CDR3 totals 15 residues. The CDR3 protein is CASSLSGQGAPEQYF. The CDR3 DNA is TGTGCCAGCAGTTTATCGGGACAGGGGGCGCCTGAGCAGTACTTC. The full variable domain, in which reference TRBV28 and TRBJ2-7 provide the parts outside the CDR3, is DVKVTQSSRYLVKRTGEKVFLECVQDMDHENMFWYRQDPGLGLRLIYFSYDVKMKEKGDIPEGYSVSREKKERFSLILESASTNQTSMYLCASSLSGQGAPEQYFGPGTRLTVT.

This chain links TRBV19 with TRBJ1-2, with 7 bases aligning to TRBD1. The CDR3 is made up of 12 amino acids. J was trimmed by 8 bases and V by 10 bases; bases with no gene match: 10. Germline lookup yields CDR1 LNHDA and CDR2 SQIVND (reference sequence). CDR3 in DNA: TGTGCCATACGAGGGGGCGAAGGAGGCTACACCTTC. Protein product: CAIRGGEGGYTF.

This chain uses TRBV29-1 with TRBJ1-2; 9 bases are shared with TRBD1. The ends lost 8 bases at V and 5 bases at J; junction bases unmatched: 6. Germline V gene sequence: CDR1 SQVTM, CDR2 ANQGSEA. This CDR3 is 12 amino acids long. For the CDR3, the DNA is TGCAGCACTGACAGGGGGGGGTATGGCTACACCTTC. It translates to CSTDRGGYGYTF.

The CDR3 DNA is TGTGCCAGCAGCGTCTACACAGATACGCAGTATTTT. Residues: CASSVYTDTQYF. The J gene is TRBJ2-3, the V gene TRBV9; D is uncertain. The germline V gene encodes CDR1 SGDLS and CDR2 YYNGEE. The CDR3 is made up of 12 amino acids. V shed 2 bases and J shed 2 bases, with 3 bases lying between them.

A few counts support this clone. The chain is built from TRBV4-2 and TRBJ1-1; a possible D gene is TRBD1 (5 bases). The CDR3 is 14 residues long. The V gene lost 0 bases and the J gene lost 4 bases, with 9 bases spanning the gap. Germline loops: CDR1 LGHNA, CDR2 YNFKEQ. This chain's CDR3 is CASSQDEQGTEAFF. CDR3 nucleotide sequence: TGTGCCAGCAGCCAAGATGAGCAGGGCACTGAAGCTTTCTTT.

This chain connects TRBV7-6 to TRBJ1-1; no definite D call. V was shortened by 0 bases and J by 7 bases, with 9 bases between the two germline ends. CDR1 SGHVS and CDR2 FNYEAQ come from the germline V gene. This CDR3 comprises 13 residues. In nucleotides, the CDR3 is TGTGCCAGCAGCTTAGCGTTGGCAGGTGAAGCTTTCTTT. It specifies CASSLALAGEAFF.

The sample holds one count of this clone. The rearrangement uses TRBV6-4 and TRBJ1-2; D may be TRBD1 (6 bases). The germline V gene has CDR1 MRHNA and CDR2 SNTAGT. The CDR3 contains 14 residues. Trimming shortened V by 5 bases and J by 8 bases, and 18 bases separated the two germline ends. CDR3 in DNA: TGTGCCAGCAGTCCCGGCGGGGGCTCGGGCGGCTACACCTTC. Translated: CASSPGGGSGGYTF.

CDR3 coding DNA: TGTGCCAGCAGCTCCAGGGGAAATTGGCAGCCCCAGCATTTT. This gives the protein CASSSRGNWQPQHF. This chain links TRBV5-8 with TRBJ1-5; tentatively, D is TRBD1 (6 bases). This CDR3 comprises 14 residues. CDR1 and CDR2 (germline): SGHTS, YDEGEE. The V end was cut by 3 bases, the J end by 7 bases, with 14 bases between. Based on the CDR3 plus reference TRBV5-8 and TRBJ1-5, the full variable domain is EAGVTQSPTHLIKTRGQQATLRCSPISGHTSVYWYQQALGLGLQFLLWYDEGEERNRGNFPPRFSGRQFPNYSSELNVNALELEDSALYLCASSSRGNWQPQHFGDGTRLSIL.